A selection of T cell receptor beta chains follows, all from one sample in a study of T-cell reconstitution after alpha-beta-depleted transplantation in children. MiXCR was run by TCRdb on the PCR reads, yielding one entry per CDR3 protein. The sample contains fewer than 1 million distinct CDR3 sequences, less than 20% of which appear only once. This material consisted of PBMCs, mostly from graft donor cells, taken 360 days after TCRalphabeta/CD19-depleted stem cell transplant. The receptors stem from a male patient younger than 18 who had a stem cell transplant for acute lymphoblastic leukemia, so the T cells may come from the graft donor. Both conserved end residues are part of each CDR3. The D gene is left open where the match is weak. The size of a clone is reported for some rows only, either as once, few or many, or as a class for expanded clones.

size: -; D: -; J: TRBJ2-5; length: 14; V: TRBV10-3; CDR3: CAISEPRERETQYF; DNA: TGTGCCATCAGTGAGCCACGGGAGCGGGAGACCCAGTACTTC
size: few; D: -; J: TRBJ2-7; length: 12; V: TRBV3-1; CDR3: CASSQDTLEQYF; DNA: TGTGCCAGCAGCCAAGATACCCTCGAGCAGTACTTC
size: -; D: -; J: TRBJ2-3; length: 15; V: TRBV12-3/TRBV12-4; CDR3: CASSLSAGYSDTQYF; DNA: TGTGCCAGCAGTTTATCGGCAGGGTACTCTGATACGCAGTATTTT
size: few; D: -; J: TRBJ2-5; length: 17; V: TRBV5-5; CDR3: CASSLSPSLATQETQYF; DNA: TGTGCCAGCAGCTTGTCACCTTCGCTAGCGACACAAGAGACCCAGTACTTC
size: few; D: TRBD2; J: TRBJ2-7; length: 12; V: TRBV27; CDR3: CASKGLAPEQYF; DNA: TGTGCCAGCAAGGGACTAGCTCCCGAGCAGTACTTC
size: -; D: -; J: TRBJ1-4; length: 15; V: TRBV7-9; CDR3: CASSLGLSGSEKLFF; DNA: TGTGCCAGCAGCTTAGGATTGTCAGGGAGTGAAAAACTGTTTTTT
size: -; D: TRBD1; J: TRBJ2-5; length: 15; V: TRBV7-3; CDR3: CASSSARTGGETQYF; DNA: TGTGCCAGCAGCTCCGCCCGGACAGGCGGCGAGACCCAGTACTTC
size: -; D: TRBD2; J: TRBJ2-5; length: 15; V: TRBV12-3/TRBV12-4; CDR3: CASSEREWSWETQYF; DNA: TGTGCCAGCAGTGAGCGGGAGTGGAGTTGGGAGACCCAGTACTTC
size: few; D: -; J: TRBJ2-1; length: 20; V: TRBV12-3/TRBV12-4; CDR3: CASSLSLGLWGEPSTNEQFF; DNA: TGTGCCAGCAGTTTAAGCCTGGGTTTATGGGGAGAACCTTCTACCAATGAGCAGTTCTTC
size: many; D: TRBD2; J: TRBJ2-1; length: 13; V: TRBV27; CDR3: CASRLAGDNEQFF; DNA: TGTGCCAGCAGACTAGCGGGTGACAATGAGCAGTTCTTC
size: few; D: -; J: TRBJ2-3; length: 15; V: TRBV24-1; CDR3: CATSDLGQGGDTQYF; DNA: TGTGCCACCAGTGACCTCGGACAGGGAGGGGATACGCAGTATTTT
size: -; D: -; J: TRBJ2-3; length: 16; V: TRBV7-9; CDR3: CASSLNLRYSTDTQYF; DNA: TGTGCCAGCAGCTTAAATCTGAGGTACAGCACAGATACGCAGTATTTT
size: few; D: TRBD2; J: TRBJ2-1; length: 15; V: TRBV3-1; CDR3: CASSQGTRVVNEQFF; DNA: TGTGCCAGCAGCCAGGGGACTAGAGTGGTGAATGAGCAGTTCTTC
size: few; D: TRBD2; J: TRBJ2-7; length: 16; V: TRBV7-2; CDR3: CASSHPTSGRAPEQYF; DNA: TGTGCCAGCAGCCACCCGACTAGCGGGAGGGCCCCCGAGCAGTACTTC
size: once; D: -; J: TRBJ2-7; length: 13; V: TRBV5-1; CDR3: CASSLPGDTGQYF; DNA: TGCGCCAGCAGCCTTCCCGGGGATACGGGGCAGTACTTC
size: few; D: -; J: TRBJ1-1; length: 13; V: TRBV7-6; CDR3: CASSPAMNTEAFF; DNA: TGTGCCAGCAGCCCAGCAATGAACACTGAAGCTTTCTTT
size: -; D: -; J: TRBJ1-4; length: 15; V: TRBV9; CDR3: CASSVGSGGGEKLFF; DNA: TGTGCCAGCAGCGTAGGGTCGGGCGGCGGTGAAAAACTGTTTTTT
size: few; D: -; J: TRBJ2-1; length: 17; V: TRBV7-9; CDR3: CASSAHPQRSFYNEQFF; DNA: TGTGCCAGCAGCGCGCATCCCCAGCGGAGTTTCTACAATGAGCAGTTCTTC
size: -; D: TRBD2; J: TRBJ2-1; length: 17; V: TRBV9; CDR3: CASSVVGTSGRGNEQFF; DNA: TGTGCCAGCAGCGTAGTAGGGACTAGCGGGAGAGGTAATGAGCAGTTCTTC
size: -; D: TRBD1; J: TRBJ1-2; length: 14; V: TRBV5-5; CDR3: CASSLATGDYGYTF; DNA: TGTGCCAGCAGCTTGGCGACAGGGGACTATGGCTACACCTTC
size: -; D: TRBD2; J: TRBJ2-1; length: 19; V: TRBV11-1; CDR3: CASSPRTSGRGGSYNEQFF; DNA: TGTGCCAGCAGCCCCAGGACTAGCGGGAGAGGTGGCTCCTACAATGAGCAGTTCTTC
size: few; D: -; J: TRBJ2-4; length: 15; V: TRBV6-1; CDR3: CASREGLLAKNIQYF; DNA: TGTGCCAGCAGAGAGGGACTCCTAGCCAAAAACATTCAGTACTTC
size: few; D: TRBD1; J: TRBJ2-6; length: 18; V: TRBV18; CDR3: CASSPQTGGSSGANVLTF; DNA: TGTGCCAGCTCACCACAGACAGGGGGCAGCTCTGGGGCCAACGTCCTGACTTTC
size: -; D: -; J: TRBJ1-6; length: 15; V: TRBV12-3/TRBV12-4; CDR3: CASSLATGLNSPLHF; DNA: TGTGCCAGCAGTTTAGCTACAGGGTTGAATTCACCCCTCCACTTT
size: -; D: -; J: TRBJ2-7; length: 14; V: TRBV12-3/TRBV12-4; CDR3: CASRPGLRNDEQYF; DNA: TGTGCCAGCAGGCCGGGACTCAGAAACGACGAGCAGTACTTC
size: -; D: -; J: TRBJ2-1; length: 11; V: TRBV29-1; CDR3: CSVDYLGEQFF; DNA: TGCAGCGTCGACTACTTGGGTGAGCAGTTCTTC
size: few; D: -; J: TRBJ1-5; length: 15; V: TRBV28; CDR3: CASSLRVSDNQPQHF; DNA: TGTGCCAGCAGTTTACGGGTTTCGGACAATCAGCCCCAGCATTTT
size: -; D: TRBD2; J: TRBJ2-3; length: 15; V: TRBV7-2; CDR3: CASSPRAGVTDTQYF; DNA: TGTGCCAGCAGCCCGAGAGCGGGAGTGACAGATACGCAGTATTTT
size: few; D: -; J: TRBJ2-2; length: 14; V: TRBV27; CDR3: CASSLLPETGELFF; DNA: TGTGCCAGCAGTTTATTACCAGAAACCGGGGAGCTGTTTTTT
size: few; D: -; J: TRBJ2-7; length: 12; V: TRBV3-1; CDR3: CASSPDSNEQYF; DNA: TGTGCCAGCAGCCCCGACTCGAACGAGCAGTACTTC
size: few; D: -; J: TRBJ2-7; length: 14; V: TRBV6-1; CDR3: CASSPFVLEDEQYF; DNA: TGTGCCAGCAGTCCCTTTGTGCTGGAGGACGAGCAGTACTTC
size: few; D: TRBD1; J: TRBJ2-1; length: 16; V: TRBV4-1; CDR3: CASSPTGSGRPNEQFF; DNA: TGCGCCAGCAGCCCGACAGGGTCGGGAAGGCCCAATGAGCAGTTCTTC
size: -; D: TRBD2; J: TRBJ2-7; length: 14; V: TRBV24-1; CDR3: CATGGETRSYEQYF; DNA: TGTGCCACCGGGGGGGAAACACGATCCTACGAGCAGTACTTC
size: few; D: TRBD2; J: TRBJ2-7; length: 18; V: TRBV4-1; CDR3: CASSQEPSGLAGSYEQYF; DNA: TGCGCCAGCAGCCAAGAACCATCGGGACTAGCGGGATCCTACGAGCAGTACTTC
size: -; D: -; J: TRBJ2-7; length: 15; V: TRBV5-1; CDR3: CASSFVGVLSYEQYF; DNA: TGCGCCAGCAGCTTTGTTGGGGTTCTCTCCTACGAGCAGTACTTC
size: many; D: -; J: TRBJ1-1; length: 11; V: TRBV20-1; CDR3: CSARDSPEAFF; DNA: TGCAGTGCTAGAGATAGCCCTGAAGCTTTCTTT
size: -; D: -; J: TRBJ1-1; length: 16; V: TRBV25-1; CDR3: CASSPLGPRMNTEAFF; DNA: TGTGCCAGCAGCCCCCTGGGGCCGCGAATGAACACTGAAGCTTTCTTT
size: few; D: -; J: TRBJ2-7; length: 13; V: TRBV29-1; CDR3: CSVEVVSNYEQYF; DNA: TGCAGCGTTGAAGTAGTATCCAATTACGAGCAGTACTTC
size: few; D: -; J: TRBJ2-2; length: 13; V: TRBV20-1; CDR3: CSASGINTGELFF; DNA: TGCAGTGCTAGCGGGATAAACACCGGGGAGCTGTTTTTT
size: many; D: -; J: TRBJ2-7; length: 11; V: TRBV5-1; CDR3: CASQGSYEQYF; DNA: TGCGCCAGCCAGGGGTCCTACGAGCAGTACTTC
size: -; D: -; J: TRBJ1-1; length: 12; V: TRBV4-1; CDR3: CASSQGSTEAFF; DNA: TGCGCCAGCAGCCAAGGCAGCACTGAAGCTTTCTTT
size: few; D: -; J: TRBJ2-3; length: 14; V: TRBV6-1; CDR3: CASRRDFDADTQYF; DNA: TGTGCCAGCCGTAGGGACTTCGATGCAGATACGCAGTATTTT
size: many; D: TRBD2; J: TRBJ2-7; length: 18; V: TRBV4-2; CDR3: CASSQEIPGLAGYYEQYF; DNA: TGTGCCAGCAGCCAGGAAATACCGGGACTAGCGGGATACTACGAGCAGTACTTC
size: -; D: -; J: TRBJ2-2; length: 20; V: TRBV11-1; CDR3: CASSLKVDTKTRQNTGELFF; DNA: TGTGCCAGCAGCTTAAAAGTGGATACCAAAACCAGGCAGAACACCGGGGAGCTGTTTTTT
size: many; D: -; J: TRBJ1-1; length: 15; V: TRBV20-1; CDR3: CSASDFLTGGTEAFF; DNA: TGCAGTGCTAGCGATTTCCTAACCGGGGGCACTGAAGCTTTCTTT
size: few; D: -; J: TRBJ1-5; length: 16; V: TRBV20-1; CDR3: CSARDRETQVYQPQHF; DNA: TGCAGTGCTAGAGATCGGGAAACCCAGGTCTATCAGCCCCAGCATTTT
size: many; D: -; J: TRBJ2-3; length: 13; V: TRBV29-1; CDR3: CSVASSGTDTQYF; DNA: TGCAGCGTTGCCTCTAGCGGCACAGATACGCAGTATTTT
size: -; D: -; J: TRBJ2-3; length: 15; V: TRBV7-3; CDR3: CASADRGWPTDTQYF; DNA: TGTGCCAGCGCGGACCGGGGATGGCCCACAGATACGCAGTATTTT
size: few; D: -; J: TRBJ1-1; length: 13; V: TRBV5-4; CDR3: CASSHTLNTEAFF; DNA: TGTGCCAGCAGCCATACATTAAACACTGAAGCTTTCTTT
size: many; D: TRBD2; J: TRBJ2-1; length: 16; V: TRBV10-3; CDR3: CAISESIGLDDNEQFF; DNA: TGTGCCATCAGTGAGTCGATTGGACTAGACGACAATGAGCAGTTCTTC